This T cell receptor (beta chain) was captured by sequencing in a study of T cells after yellow fever vaccination. By 5'RACE template switching, TCR cDNA was produced, with a universal primer site and UMIs added in the process. A single record per CDR3 protein comes from TCRdb applying MiXCR to the 5' RACE reads. There are 350,000 to 450,000 distinct CDR3 sequences in the sample; approximately 5.7% occur only once, and 15% lies in the top ten. This clonotype was picked up many times. Germline lookup yields CDR1 SGHRS and CDR2 YFSETQ. This CDR3 is 13 amino acids long. Deletions cut 0 bases from V and 6 bases from J, with 10 bases between.

The source was PBMCs, collected 5 days after the yellow fever booster vaccination. The chain links TRBV5-1 to TRBJ2-7, with D tentatively TRBD1 (6 bases). This clonotype was obtained from a man between 25 and 39 years old who received the YFV17D yellow fever vaccine. The CDR3 DNA follows: TGCGCCAGCAGCTTGGGACAGGTCGTCGAGCAGTACTTC. This translates into CASSLGQVVEQYF. Looking up the rest from reference TRBV5-1 and TRBJ2-7 gives the full variable domain: KAGVTQTPRYLIKTRGQQVTLSCSPISGHRSVSWYQQTPGQGLQFLFEYFSETQRNKGNFPGRFSGRQFSNSRSEMNVSTLELGDSALYLCASSLGQVVEQYFGPGTRLTVT.